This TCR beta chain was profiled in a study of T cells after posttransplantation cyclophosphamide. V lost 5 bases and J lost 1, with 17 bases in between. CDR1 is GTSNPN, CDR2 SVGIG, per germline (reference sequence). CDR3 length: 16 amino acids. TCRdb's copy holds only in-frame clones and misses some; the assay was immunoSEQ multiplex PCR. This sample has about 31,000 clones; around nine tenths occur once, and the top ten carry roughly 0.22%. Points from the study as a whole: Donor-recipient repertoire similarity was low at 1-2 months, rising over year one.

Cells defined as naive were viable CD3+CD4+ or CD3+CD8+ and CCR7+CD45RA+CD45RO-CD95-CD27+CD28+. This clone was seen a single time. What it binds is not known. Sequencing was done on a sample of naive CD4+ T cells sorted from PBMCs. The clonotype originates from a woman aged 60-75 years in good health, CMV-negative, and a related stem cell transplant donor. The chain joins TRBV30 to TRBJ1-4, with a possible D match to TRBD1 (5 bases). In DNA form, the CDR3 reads TGTGCCTGGGGGAGGGGAAATCCGAAAACTAATGAAAAACTGTTTTTT. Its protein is CAWGRGNPKTNEKLFF. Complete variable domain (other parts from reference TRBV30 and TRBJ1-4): SQTIHQWPATLVQPVGSPLSLECTVEGTSNPNLYWYRQAAGRGLQLLFYSVGIGQISSEVPQNLSASRPQDRQFILSSKKLLLSDSGFYLCAWGRGNPKTNEKLFFGSGTQLSVL.